This T cell receptor beta chain was found in a study of CD8 T cells in Susac syndrome (dated by TCRdb to about 2019). General notes on the study: Whether CD8+ T cell activation and differentiation in Susac syndrome was antigen driven was tested using repertoire sequencing. What the authors observed across the whole study: The number of individuals in the TCR sequencing and HLA analysis was recognized as being relatively small.

A distance of 12 bases separates the germline ends of V and J, which lose 5 bases and 8 bases respectively. The CDR3 goes from the cysteine to the phenylalanine over 13 residues. Only CDR3 DNA is held: 39 bases, read in frame from base 1. High-throughput TCR beta sequencing profiled peripheral blood CD8+ and CD4+ T cells from healthy donors, Susac syndrome patients and multiple sclerosis patients. Multiple sclerosis controls were treatment-naive patients with stable or active relapsing-remitting disease fulfilling revised McDonald criteria. Bulk CD8+ and CD4+ T cells were purified magnetically by negative isolation, whereas CD8+ TEMRA cells were enriched by FACS. Blood was collected in EDTA tubes and processed within 24 hours, with PBMCs isolated through density gradient centrifugation. PBMCs intended for TCR sequencing were frozen in liquid nitrogen and were later thawed in a 37 degrees C water bath. The sorted or isolated CD4+, CD8+ and CD8+ TEMRA cells reached a purity of at least 90%.

RNA was extracted using the RNeasy kit, and roughly 0.5 to 1 microgram was reverse transcribed with random hexamers. The immunoSEQ multiplex PCR assay, covering 54 Vbeta and 13 Jbeta segments, was used to amplify TCR beta CDR3 regions. Bias from PCR amplification was corrected by using a synthetic template baseline for primer optimization and for computational correction. Processing in the source paper ran as follows. Reads were assigned to V, D and J genes according to IMGT and analyzed in immunoSEQ Analyzer, with only productive sequences retained. Clonality was computed as one minus Shannon entropy normalized by log2 of the number of productive unique sequences. For each patient and control, public and private clones were evaluated within the 100 most prevalent clones. A clone was defined as Susac-specific if it was absent from the healthy and MS cohorts, from over a thousand published viral clones and from other ImmuneACCESS disease sequences. TCRdb took the public reads, trimmed them with fastp at Q25, ran MiXCR for clone calling and kept in-frame beta chains. For every CDR3 protein sequence, its rows merge into one entry that carries the most common genes and DNA. These V and J calls rely on TCRdb rather than the paper's analysis. For this sample there are about 200,000 distinct CDR3 sequences; around 93% appear just once. The ten most abundant clones make up 0.082% of the sample.

As to this clonotype: Its antigen specificity is not known. The sample holds no much larger clone one base away, and base qualities are not on file.

The rearrangement joined TRBV12-3 or TRBV12-4 to TRBJ1-4, with an unclear D gene assignment. The TCR was taken from a human donor with multiple sclerosis. The specimen was CD4+ T cells from PBMCs. The CDR3 loop reads CASSTYMKEKLFF. The DNA sequence is as follows: TGTGCCAGCAGTACCTACATGAAGGAAAAACTGTTTTTT.